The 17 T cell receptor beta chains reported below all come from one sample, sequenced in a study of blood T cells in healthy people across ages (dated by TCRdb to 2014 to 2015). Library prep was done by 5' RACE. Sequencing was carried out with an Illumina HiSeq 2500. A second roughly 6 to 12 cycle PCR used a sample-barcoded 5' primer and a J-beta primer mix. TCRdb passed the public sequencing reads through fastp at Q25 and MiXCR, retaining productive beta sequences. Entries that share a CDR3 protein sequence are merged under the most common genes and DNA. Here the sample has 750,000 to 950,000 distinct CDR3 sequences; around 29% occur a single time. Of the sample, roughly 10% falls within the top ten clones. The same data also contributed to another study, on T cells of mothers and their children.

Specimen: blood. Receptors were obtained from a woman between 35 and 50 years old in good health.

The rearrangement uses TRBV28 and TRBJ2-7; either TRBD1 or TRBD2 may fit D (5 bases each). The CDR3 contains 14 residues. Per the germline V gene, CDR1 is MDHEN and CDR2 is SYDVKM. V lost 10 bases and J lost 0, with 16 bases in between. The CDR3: CAISPGGSSYEQYF. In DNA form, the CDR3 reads TGTGCCATTAGCCCTGGGGGAAGCTCCTACGAGCAGTACTTC.

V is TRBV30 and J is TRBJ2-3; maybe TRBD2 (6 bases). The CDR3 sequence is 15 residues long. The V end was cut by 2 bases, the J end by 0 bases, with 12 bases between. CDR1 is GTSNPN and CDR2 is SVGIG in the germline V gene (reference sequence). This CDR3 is CAWSPGAGSTDTQYF. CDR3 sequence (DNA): TGTGCCTGGAGTCCTGGCGCGGGGAGCACAGATACGCAGTATTTT.

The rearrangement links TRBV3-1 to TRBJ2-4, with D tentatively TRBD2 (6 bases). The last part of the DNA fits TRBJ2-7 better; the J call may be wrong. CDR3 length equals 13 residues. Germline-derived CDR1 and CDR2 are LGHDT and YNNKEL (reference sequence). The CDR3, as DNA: TGTGCCAGCACCCAGGTTGGGGGGTACGAGCAGTACTTC. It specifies CASTQVGGYEQYF.

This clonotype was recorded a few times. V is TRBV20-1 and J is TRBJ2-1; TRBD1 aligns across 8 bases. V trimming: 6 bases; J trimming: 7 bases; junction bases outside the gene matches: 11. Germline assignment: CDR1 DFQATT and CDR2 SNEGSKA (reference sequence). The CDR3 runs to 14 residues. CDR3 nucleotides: TGCAGTGCGACCGGGACAGGCGATATTAATGAGCAGTTCTTC. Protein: CSATGTGDINEQFF.

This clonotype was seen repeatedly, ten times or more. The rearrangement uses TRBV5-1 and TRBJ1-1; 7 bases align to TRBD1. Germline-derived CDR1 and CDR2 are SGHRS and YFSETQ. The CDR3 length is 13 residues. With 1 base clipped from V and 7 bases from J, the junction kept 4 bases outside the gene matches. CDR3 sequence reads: CASSLKGQSEAFF. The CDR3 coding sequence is TGCGCCAGCAGCTTGAAGGGACAGAGTGAAGCTTTCTTT.

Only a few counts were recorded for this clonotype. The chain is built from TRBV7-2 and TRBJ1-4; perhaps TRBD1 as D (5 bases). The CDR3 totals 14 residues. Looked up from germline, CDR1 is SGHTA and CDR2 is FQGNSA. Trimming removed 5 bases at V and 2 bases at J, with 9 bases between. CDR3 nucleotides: TGTGCCAGCAGCCGCGGGGGGACTAATGAAAAACTGTTTTTT. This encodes CASSRGGTNEKLFF. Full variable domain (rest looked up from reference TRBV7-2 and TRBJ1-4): GAGVSQSPSNKVTEKGKDVELRCDPISGHTALYWYRQSLGQGLEFLIYFQGNSAPDKSGLPSDRFSAERTGGSVSTLTIQRTQQEDSAVYLCASSRGGTNEKLFFGSGTQLSVL.

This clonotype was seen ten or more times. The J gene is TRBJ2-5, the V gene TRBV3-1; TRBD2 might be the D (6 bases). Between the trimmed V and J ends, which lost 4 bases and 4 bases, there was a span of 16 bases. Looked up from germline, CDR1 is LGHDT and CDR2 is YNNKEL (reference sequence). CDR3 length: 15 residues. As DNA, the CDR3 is TGTGCCAGCAGCCTACTAAAGACTAGAGGAGAGACCCAGTACTTC. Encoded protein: CASSLLKTRGETQYF.

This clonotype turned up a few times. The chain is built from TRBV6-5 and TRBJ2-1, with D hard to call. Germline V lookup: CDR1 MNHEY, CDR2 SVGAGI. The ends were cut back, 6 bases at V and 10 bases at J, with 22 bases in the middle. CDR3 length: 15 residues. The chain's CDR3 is CASRDRAPTPKEQFF. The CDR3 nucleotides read TGTGCCAGCAGGGACCGGGCCCCCACCCCGAAGGAGCAGTTCTTC.

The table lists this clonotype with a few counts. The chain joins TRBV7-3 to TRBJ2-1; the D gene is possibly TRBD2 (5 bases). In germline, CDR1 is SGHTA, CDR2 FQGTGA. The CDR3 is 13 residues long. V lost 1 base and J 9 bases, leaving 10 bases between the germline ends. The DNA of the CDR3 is TGTGCCAGCAGCTTAAGTCGGGAAGGTGAGCAGTTCTTC. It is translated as CASSLSREGEQFF.

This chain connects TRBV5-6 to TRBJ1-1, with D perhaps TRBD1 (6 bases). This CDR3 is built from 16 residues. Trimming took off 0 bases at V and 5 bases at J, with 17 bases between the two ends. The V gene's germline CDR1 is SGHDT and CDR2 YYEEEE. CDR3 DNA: TGTGCCAGCAGCTTGGGAGGACAGTGGACCCGAACTGAAGCTTTCTTT. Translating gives CASSLGGQWTRTEAFF.

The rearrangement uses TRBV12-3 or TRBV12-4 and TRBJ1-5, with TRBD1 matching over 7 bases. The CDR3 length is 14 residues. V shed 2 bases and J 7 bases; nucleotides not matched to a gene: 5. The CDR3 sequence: CASSLKTGMQPQHF. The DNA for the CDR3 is TGTGCCAGCAGTTTAAAGACAGGGATGCAGCCCCAGCATTTT.

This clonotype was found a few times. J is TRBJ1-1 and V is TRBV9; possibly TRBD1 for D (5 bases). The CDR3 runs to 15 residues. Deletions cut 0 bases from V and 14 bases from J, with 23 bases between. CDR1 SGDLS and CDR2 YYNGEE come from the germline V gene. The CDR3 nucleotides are TGTGCCAGCAGCGTAGCTACGGCCAGGGCCCATCGGATGTTCTTT. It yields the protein CASSVATARAHRMFF.

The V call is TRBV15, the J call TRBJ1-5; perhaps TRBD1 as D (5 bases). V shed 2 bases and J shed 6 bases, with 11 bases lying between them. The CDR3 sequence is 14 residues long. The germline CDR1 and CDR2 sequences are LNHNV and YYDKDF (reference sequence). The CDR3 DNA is TGTGCCACCAGCAGACAGGGTGTTGCTCAGCCCCAGCATTTT. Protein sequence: CATSRQGVAQPQHF.

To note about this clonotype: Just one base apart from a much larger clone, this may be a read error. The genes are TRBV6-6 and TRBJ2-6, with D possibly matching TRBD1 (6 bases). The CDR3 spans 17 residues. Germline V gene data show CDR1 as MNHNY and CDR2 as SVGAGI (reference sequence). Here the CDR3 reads CATTRDRTNSGANVPTF. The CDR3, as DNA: TGTGCCACTACAAGAGACAGGACCAACTCTGGGGCCAACGTCCCGACTTTC.

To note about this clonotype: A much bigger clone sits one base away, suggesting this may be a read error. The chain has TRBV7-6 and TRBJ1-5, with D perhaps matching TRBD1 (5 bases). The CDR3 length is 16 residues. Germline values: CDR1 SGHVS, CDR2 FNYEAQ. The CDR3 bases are TGTACCAGCAGCTTAGTTGCACCGGGGGAGGAGGGGCCCCAGCATTTT. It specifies CTSSLVAPGEEGPQHF.

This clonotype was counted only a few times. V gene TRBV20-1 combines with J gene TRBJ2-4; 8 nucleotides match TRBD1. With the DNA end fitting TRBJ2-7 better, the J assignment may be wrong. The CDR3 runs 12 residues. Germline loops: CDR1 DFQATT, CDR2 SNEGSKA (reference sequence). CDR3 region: CSPTGGYREQYF. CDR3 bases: TGCAGTCCTACAGGGGGTTATCGCGAGCAGTACTTC.

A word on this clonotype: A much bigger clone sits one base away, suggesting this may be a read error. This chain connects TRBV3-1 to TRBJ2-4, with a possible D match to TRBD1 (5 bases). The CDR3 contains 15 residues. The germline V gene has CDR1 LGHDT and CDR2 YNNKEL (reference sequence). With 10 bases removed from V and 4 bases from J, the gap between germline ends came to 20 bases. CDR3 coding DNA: TGTGCCAACAGTCAGTTAGGACAAGCTAAAAACATTCAGTACTTC. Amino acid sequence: CANSQLGQAKNIQYF.